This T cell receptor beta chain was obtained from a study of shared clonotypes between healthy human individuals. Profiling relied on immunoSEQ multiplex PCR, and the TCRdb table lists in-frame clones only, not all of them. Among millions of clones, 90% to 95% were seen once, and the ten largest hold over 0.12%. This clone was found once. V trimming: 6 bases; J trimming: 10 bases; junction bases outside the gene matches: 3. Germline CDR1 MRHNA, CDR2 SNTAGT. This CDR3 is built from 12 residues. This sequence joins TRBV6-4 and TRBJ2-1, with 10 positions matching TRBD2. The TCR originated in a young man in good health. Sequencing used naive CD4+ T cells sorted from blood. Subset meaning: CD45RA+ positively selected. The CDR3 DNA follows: TGTGCCAGCAGAAATAGCGGGGGGGAGCAGTTCTTC. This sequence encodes CASRNSGGEQFF.